These T cell receptor beta chains were read from a single sample in a study of regulatory dendritic cells for organ transplantation. Generated by immunoSEQ multiplex PCR, the TCRdb table keeps only in-frame clones and is missing some. The table includes some 19,000 clones, 74% detected once. The specimen sequenced was memory CD4+ T cells from blood. The receptors here all came from a human donor in good health. CDR3s include the opening cysteine and the closing phenylalanine or tryptophan. A D gene is named only where the DNA matches it firmly. Not every row has a clone size; where given, it reads once, few, many or a size class.

J gene: TRBJ1-4; clone size: .; V gene: TRBV2; D gene: .; CDR3 DNA: TGTGCCAGCAGTGAAAGAGAGGGTCAAAAACTGTTTTTT; CDR3 protein: CASSEREGQKLFF
J gene: TRBJ2-3; clone size: .; V gene: TRBV10-1; D gene: TRBD1; CDR3 DNA: TGCGCCAGCAGTAAGACAGGGCCTAGCACAGATACGCAGTATTTT; CDR3 protein: CASSKTGPSTDTQYF
J gene: TRBJ2-2; clone size: .; V gene: TRBV18; D gene: .; CDR3 DNA: TGTGCCAGCTCACCACCCGCAGGGGGAGGCGTCGGGGAGCTGTTTTTT; CDR3 protein: CASSPPAGGGVGELFF
J gene: TRBJ1-1; clone size: .; V gene: TRBV18; D gene: .; CDR3 DNA: TGTGCCAGCTCACGTCCAAACACTGAAGCTTTCTTT; CDR3 protein: CASSRPNTEAFF
J gene: TRBJ1-6; clone size: .; V gene: TRBV10-2; D gene: TRBD1; CDR3 DNA: TGCGCCAGCAGTGACCGGACAGGGGGTCGCTCACCCCTCCACTTT; CDR3 protein: CASSDRTGGRSPLHF
J gene: TRBJ1-2; clone size: .; V gene: TRBV6-5; D gene: .; CDR3 DNA: TGTGCCAGCAGTCCGACAGTCGACTCAACCTATGGCTACACCTTC; CDR3 protein: CASSPTVDSTYGYTF
J gene: TRBJ2-2; clone size: once; V gene: TRBV5-1; D gene: TRBD1; CDR3 DNA: TGCGCCAGCAGCTTGGCCGGGACAGGGAACACCGGGGAGCTGTTTTTT; CDR3 protein: CASSLAGTGNTGELFF
J gene: TRBJ2-7; clone size: once; V gene: TRBV5-1; D gene: .; CDR3 DNA: TGCGCCAGCAGCTTGGGTGGGGGGAGCGCCTACGAGCAGTACTTC; CDR3 protein: CASSLGGGSAYEQYF
J gene: TRBJ2-2; clone size: .; V gene: TRBV2; D gene: TRBD1; CDR3 DNA: TGTGCCAGCAGTGCAGGGGGAAGCACCGGGGAGCTGTTTTTT; CDR3 protein: CASSAGGSTGELFF
J gene: TRBJ1-2; clone size: few; V gene: TRBV7-2; D gene: TRBD1; CDR3 DNA: TGTGCCAGCAGCTCCCAGACAGGGGGCGACTATGGCTACACCTTC; CDR3 protein: CASSSQTGGDYGYTF
J gene: TRBJ2-3; clone size: .; V gene: TRBV6-1; D gene: TRBD1; CDR3 DNA: TGTGCCAGCAGTAGGGACAGGGTAACAGATACGCAGTATTTT; CDR3 protein: CASSRDRVTDTQYF
J gene: TRBJ2-7; clone size: .; V gene: TRBV11-2; D gene: TRBD1; CDR3 DNA: TGTGCCAGCAGTAAAGACAGGGTCCTTAACGAGCAGTACTTC; CDR3 protein: CASSKDRVLNEQYF
J gene: TRBJ1-2; clone size: .; V gene: TRBV6-1; D gene: .; CDR3 DNA: TGTGCCAGCAGTTTTCGACGGTCCGAGGATGGCTACACCTTC; CDR3 protein: CASSFRRSEDGYTF
J gene: TRBJ2-3; clone size: once; V gene: TRBV5-1; D gene: .; CDR3 DNA: TGCGCCAGCAGCTTGGATAGGAGGCAGACAGATACGCAGTATTTT; CDR3 protein: CASSLDRRQTDTQYF
J gene: TRBJ1-1; clone size: .; V gene: TRBV10-3; D gene: .; CDR3 DNA: TGTGCCATCAGTGAAAGGGAGAGCACTGAAGCTTTCTTT; CDR3 protein: CAISERESTEAFF
J gene: TRBJ2-2; clone size: .; V gene: TRBV5-4; D gene: .; CDR3 DNA: TGTGCCAGCAGCCTGGGGGGAGGAAACACCGGGGAGCTGTTTTTT; CDR3 protein: CASSLGGGNTGELFF
J gene: TRBJ2-2; clone size: .; V gene: TRBV19; D gene: TRBD1; CDR3 DNA: TGTGCCAGTAGTGGGACAGGGGGATTCACCGGGGAGCTGTTTTTT; CDR3 protein: CASSGTGGFTGELFF
J gene: TRBJ2-5; clone size: once; V gene: TRBV5-1; D gene: .; CDR3 DNA: TGCGCCAGCAGCCAACAAGAGACCCAGTACTTC; CDR3 protein: CASSQQETQYF
J gene: TRBJ2-7; clone size: .; V gene: TRBV7-6; D gene: .; CDR3 DNA: TGTGCCAGCAGCCCCTCAGAGGGGGTTAGCAGGCACGAGCAGTACTTC; CDR3 protein: CASSPSEGVSRHEQYF
J gene: TRBJ2-7; clone size: .; V gene: TRBV15; D gene: TRBD2; CDR3 DNA: TGTGCCACCAGCAGAGAAAGAGGTAGCGGGGCATCCTACGAGCAGTACTTC; CDR3 protein: CATSRERGSGASYEQYF
J gene: TRBJ1-2; clone size: .; V gene: TRBV19; D gene: TRBD1; CDR3 DNA: TGTGCCAGTAGTACGTTTGGGCAGGACAGGGGATTCTATGGCTACACCTTC; CDR3 protein: CASSTFGQDRGFYGYTF
J gene: TRBJ1-1; clone size: .; V gene: TRBV6-5; D gene: .; CDR3 DNA: TGTGCCAGCAGGCCCTCCGTTACACCTTACACTGAAGCTTTCTTT; CDR3 protein: CASRPSVTPYTEAFF
J gene: TRBJ1-1; clone size: .; V gene: TRBV19; D gene: TRBD1; CDR3 DNA: TGTGCCAGTAGTATGGGGGACAGGGGGTTGAACACTGAAGCTTTCTTT; CDR3 protein: CASSMGDRGLNTEAFF